Shown below are 2 T cell receptor beta chains from a single sample sequenced in a study of blood T cell repertoires in COVID-19. The table came from immunoSEQ multiplex PCR; TCRdb's copy has only in-frame clones and leaves some out. The table records 110,000 to 150,000 clones, over 70% of them present only once. Sequencing input: peripheral blood. These receptors all come from a man between 65 and 85 years old who had recovered from COVID-19.

The V call is TRBV23-1, the J call TRBJ2-7, with 14 bases that match TRBD2. TRBV23-1 is known as an ORF, though its function is uncertain. The ends lost 3 bases at V and 4 bases at J; junction bases unmatched: 8. This CDR3 has 17 amino acids. The CDR3 DNA reads as TGCGCCAGCAGTCATCGCGGGACTAGCGGGAGTTTTTACGAGCAGTACTTC. Translated, it gives CASSHRGTSGSFYEQYF.

Details on this clone: The sample carries other DNA sequences with the same CDR3. The rearrangement joins TRBV29-1 to TRBJ1-1; D uncertain. This CDR3 contains 12 residues. The germline gives CDR1 SQVTM, CDR2 ANQGSEA. V was clipped by 0 bases and J by 6 bases, with 8 bases between them. CDR3 bases: TGCAGCGTTGAAGAAGACTCCCCTGAAGCTTTCTTT. Translation: CSVEEDSPEAFF.